This T cell receptor (beta chain) appears in the sequencing data of a study of blood T cell repertoires in COVID-19 (TCRdb year 2020). A note on the overall study: Samples covering the acute and convalescent phases of COVID-19 were provided by collaborators in the United States, Italy and Spain. Where available, HLA class I and class II types were taken from metadata supplied by the sample provider and were not determined by assay-based typing. The repertoires were released in a freely available public database meant as a resource for research on the immune response to SARS-CoV-2. Sample metadata almost always included a de-identified subject ID, COVID-19 status, age in years and sex. The material from the prospective study consisted of cDNA or gDNA derived from T cells, B-cell-depleted T cells, or PBMCs. The samples were drawn from the first 160 participants of the ongoing ImmuneRACE study and from some 1,300 subjects provided by 6 global collaborators. The dataset comprised deeply sampled blood TCRbeta repertoires from subjects exposed to, actively infected with, or recovered from COVID-19. Findings and caveats that apply to the study as a whole: The amount of clinical and demographic metadata varied by source and participant and was provided uncurated.

Including the terminal cysteine and phenylalanine, the CDR3 comprises 14 residues. The read is trimmed to its CDR3 DNA, 42 bases read in frame from base 1. V drops 5 bases and J drops 3 bases, leaving 11 bases in between. The germline V gene yields SGHTA for CDR1 and FQGNSA for CDR2. TCRbeta CDR3 regions were amplified from genomic DNA by means of the immunoSEQ Assay, a bias-controlled multiplex PCR. The original pipeline was this. Nucleated cell counts per sample were estimated from amplification of reference gene primers within the assay. To quantify the absolute abundance of each unique TCRbeta CDR3 rearrangement, sequence reads were collapsed and filtered. For each sample, productive Simpson clonality was calculated as the square root of Simpson's diversity index over productive rearrangements. The table was pulled from immuneACCESS by TCRdb, which kept in-frame rearrangements only. Such tables lose some clones; where checked, under half of the loss comes from unresolved V genes, and the rest has no known cause. V and J calls and clone size are copied from that table; D and trimming were computed from the DNA. Within this sample are 100,000 to 150,000 clones, with over 70% of them counted one time only. The ten largest clones represent approximately 6.3% of the sample.

Collaborating institutions collected whole blood in K2EDTA tubes following their own protocols. For TCRbeta analysis, collaborators shipped samples as frozen whole blood, isolated PBMCs, or DNA extracted from either of those sample types. In regard to this clone: Its antigen is unknown. Base qualities are not at hand, and no much larger clone is one base apart.

The chain was built from TRBV7-2 and TRBJ2-1; the D gene cannot be named for sure. The sequence came from an older man with active or convalescent COVID-19. Sample: peripheral blood. The DNA is as follows: TGTGCCAGCAGCCATGGCGGATTCTACAATGAGCAGTTCTTC. This translates into CASSHGGFYNEQFF.